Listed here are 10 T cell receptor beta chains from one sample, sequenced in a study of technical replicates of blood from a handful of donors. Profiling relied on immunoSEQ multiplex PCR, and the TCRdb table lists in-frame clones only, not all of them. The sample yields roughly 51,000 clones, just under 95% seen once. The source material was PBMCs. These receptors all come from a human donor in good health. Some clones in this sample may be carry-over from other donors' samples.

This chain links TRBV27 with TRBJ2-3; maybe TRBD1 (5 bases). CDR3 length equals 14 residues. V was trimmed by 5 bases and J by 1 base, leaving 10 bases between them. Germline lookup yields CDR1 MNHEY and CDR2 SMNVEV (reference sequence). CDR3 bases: TGTGCCAGCAGTCCCACCAGGGGCACAGATACGCAGTATTTT. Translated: CASSPTRGTDTQYF.

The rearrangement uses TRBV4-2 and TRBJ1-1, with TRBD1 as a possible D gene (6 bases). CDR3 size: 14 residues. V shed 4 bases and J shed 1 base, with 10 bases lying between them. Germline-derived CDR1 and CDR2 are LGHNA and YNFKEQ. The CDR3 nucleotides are TGTGCCAGCAGCCCCACAGGGCCGAACACTGAAGCTTTCTTT. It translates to CASSPTGPNTEAFF.

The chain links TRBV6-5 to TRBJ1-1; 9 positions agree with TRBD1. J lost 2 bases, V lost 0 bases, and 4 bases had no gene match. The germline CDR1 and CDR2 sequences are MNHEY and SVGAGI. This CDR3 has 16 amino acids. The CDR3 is CASSYSRQGGNTEAFF. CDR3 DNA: TGTGCCAGCAGTTACTCCAGACAGGGGGGAAACACTGAAGCTTTCTTT.

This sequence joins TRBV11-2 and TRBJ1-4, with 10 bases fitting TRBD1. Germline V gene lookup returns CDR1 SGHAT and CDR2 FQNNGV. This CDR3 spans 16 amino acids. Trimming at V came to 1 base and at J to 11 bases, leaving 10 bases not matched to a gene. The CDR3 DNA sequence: TGTGCCAGCAGCTTAGTAGCGGGACAGGGGATTCAGAAACTGTTTTTT. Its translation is CASSLVAGQGIQKLFF.

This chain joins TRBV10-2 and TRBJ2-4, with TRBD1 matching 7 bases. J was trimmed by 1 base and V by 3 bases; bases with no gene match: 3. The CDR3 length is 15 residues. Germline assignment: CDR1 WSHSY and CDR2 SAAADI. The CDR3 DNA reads TGCGCCAGCAGTGAATTACAGGGGGCCAAAAACATTCAGTACTTC. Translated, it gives CASSELQGAKNIQYF.

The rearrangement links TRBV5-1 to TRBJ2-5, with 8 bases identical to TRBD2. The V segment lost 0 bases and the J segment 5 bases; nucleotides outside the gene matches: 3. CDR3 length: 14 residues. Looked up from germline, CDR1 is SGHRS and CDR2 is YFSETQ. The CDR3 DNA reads TGCGCCAGCAGCTTGGCCTCGGGGGGGGAGACCCAGTACTTC. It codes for CASSLASGGETQYF.

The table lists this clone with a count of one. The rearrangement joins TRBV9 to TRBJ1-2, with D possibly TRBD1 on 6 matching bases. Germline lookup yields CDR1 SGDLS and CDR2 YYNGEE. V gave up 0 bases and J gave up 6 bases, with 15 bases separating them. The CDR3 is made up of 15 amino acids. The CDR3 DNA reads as TGTGCCAGCAGCGTAGGAGACAGGCGGCGGGATGGCTACACCTTC. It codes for CASSVGDRRRDGYTF.

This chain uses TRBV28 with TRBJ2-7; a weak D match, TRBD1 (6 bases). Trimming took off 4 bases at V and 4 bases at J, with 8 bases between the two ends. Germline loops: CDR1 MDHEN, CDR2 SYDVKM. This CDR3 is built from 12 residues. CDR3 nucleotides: TGTGCCAGCAGTTGGGGGCCTTACGAGCAGTACTTC. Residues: CASSWGPYEQYF.

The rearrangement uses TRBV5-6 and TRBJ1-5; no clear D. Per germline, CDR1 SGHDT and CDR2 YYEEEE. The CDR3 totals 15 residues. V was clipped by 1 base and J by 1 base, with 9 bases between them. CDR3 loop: CASSLRQTSNQPQHF. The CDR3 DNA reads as TGTGCCAGCAGCTTGCGGCAGACAAGCAATCAGCCCCAGCATTTT. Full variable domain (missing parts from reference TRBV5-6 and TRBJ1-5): DAGVTQSPTHLIKTRGQQVTLRCSPKSGHDTVSWYQQALGQGPQFIFQYYEEEERQRGNFPDRFSGHQFPNYSSELNVNALLLGDSALYLCASSLRQTSNQPQHFGDGTRLSIL.

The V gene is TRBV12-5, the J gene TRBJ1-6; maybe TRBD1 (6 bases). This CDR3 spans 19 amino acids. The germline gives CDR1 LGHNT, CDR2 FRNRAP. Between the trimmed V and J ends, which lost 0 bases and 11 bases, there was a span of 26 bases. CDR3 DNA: TGTGCTAGTGGTTTGGTACTGGGGCGTGGGGGCGCAAATTATACACCCCTCCACTTT. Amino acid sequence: CASGLVLGRGGANYTPLHF.